This passage covers 21 T cell receptor beta chains from one sample sequenced in a study of response to subunit inactivated influenza vaccine. TCRdb recomputed calls from the RT-PCR reads with MiXCR, one row per CDR3 protein. The sample lists hundreds of thousands of distinct CDR3 sequences, about 25% seen once, with 1.9% in the top ten. The input for sequencing was CD4+ T cells sorted from PBMCs, taken roughly 5 days after vaccination. The receptor set was obtained from a man aged 50-60 years who received an inactivated influenza vaccine.

This clonotype was counted a few times. This chain links TRBV6-1 with TRBJ1-6; D gene ambiguous. Germline loops: CDR1 MNHNS, CDR2 SASEGT. Between the trimmed V and J ends, which lost 3 bases and 9 bases, there was a span of 15 bases. The CDR3 length is 15 residues. The CDR3 spells CASSEADGAGSPLHF. In nucleotides, the CDR3 is TGTGCCAGCAGTGAGGCGGACGGCGCCGGTTCACCCCTCCACTTT.

Only a few counts were recorded for this clonotype. The chain is built from TRBV3-1 and TRBJ2-3; TRBD2 agrees at 11 bases. Unmatched junction bases numbered 6, after V lost 8 bases and J lost 2 bases. This CDR3 comprises 15 residues. Germline V gene data show CDR1 as LGHDT and CDR2 as YNNKEL (reference sequence). The CDR3 sequence: CASGSGGAFTDTQYF. The CDR3 coding sequence is TGTGCCAGCGGTAGCGGGGGGGCCTTCACAGATACGCAGTATTTT.

The genes are TRBV18 and TRBJ2-7; TRBD1 is a possible D gene (7 bases). Trimming pared 6 bases from V and 5 bases from J, leaving 14 bases between. The CDR3 is 13 amino acids. CDR1 is KGHSH, CDR2 LQKENI, per germline. Here the CDR3 reads CASSRTGGDEQYF. In DNA, the CDR3 is TGTGCCAGCTCCCGGACAGGAGGGGACGAGCAGTACTTC.

V usage is TRBV2 and J usage is TRBJ2-1; D gene ambiguous. The CDR3 runs 15 residues. V was pared by 3 bases and J by 0 bases, with 9 bases between. Germline CDR1 is SNHLY and CDR2 is FYNNEI. The CDR3 DNA is TGTGCCAGCAGTGAGGGCCAGAACTCCTACAATGAGCAGTTCTTC. Amino acid sequence: CASSEGQNSYNEQFF.

Only a few counts were recorded for this clonotype. This chain joins TRBV12-5 and TRBJ2-1, with 11 bases that match TRBD2. Trimming cost V 6 bases and J 4 bases; bases outside gene matches: 5. This CDR3 has 15 residues. Germline values: CDR1 LGHNT, CDR2 FRNRAP. This CDR3 reads CASGTGTSGYNEQFF. For the CDR3, the DNA is TGTGCTAGTGGGACGGGGACTAGCGGATACAATGAGCAGTTCTTC.

V is TRBV7-2 and J is TRBJ2-5; 7 nucleotides align to TRBD1. Germline assignment: CDR1 SGHTA and CDR2 FQGNSA. This CDR3 comprises 14 residues. The J segment lost 4 bases and the V segment lost 5 bases, leaving 7 bases of the junction unmatched. The CDR3 coding sequence is TGTGCCAGCAGCCTAATCGACAGGGCAGAGACCCAGTACTTC. This sequence encodes CASSLIDRAETQYF.

The rearrangement uses TRBV5-1 and TRBJ2-1; D is ambiguous. The CDR3 extends over 11 amino acids. Germline CDR1 reads SGHRS; CDR2 reads YFSETQ. The V end was cut by 2 bases, the J end by 8 bases, with 5 bases between. The CDR3 loop is CASSLNDEQFF. The CDR3 DNA reads as TGCGCCAGCAGCTTAAACGATGAGCAGTTCTTC. Variable domain in full (rest from reference TRBV5-1 and TRBJ2-1): KAGVTQTPRYLIKTRGQQVTLSCSPISGHRSVSWYQQTPGQGLQFLFEYFSETQRNKGNFPGRFSGRQFSNSRSEMNVSTLELGDSALYLCASSLNDEQFFGPGTRLTVL.

This clonotype was found a few times. The chain employs TRBV29-1 and TRBJ2-7; D gene unclear. The V gene's germline CDR1 is SQVTM and CDR2 ANQGSEA. Trimming cost V 5 bases and J 6 bases, with 14 bases left between them. The CDR3 is made up of 12 amino acids. CDR3 DNA sequence: TGCAGCGTTTCCACCCAACCAGGCGAGCAGTACTTC. This sequence encodes CSVSTQPGEQYF.

The chain links TRBV7-9 to TRBJ2-2; D is unresolved. The V gene's germline CDR1 is SEHNR and CDR2 FQNEAQ (reference sequence). CDR3 length equals 15 residues. V lost 0 bases to trimming and J lost 3 bases, with 8 bases between them. CDR3 protein: CASSLALWDTGELFF. The CDR3 DNA reads as TGTGCCAGCAGCTTAGCGCTTTGGGACACCGGGGAGCTGTTTTTT.

The chain has TRBV27 and TRBJ2-4, with D perhaps given as TRBD1 or TRBD2 (5 bases each). CDR3 length: 13 amino acids. The germline V gene encodes CDR1 MNHEY and CDR2 SMNVEV (reference sequence). V lost 6 bases and J 4 bases, leaving 10 bases between the germline ends. CDR3 in DNA: TGTGCCAGCAGGGGGACGGAGAAAAACATTCAGTACTTC. Amino acids: CASRGTEKNIQYF.

Comments on this clonotype: Germline and junction disagree at one end, which may indicate a read error. The rearrangement uses TRBV24-1 and TRBJ2-5, with 12 bases that match TRBD2. The CDR3 totals 13 residues. CDR1 KGHDR and CDR2 SFDVKD come from the germline V gene. The CDR3 spells CATSRTSGETQCF. The CDR3 DNA sequence: TGTGCCACCTCACGGACTAGCGGGGAGACCCAGTGCTTC.

This chain joins TRBV12-3 or TRBV12-4 and TRBJ1-5; D gene uncertain. V dropped 6 bases and J dropped 7 bases, with 13 bases sitting between them. The length of the CDR3 is 13 residues. CDR3 loop: CASSRTAGQPQHF. In DNA, the CDR3 is TGTGCCAGCAGCCGGACGGCTGGGCAGCCCCAGCATTTT.

The table lists this clonotype with a few counts. The chain combines TRBV7-2 with TRBJ1-5; 10 bases line up with TRBD1. The CDR3 spans 14 residues. Trimming removed 5 bases from V and 6 bases from J; junction bases left unmatched: 4. CDR1 is SGHTA, CDR2 FQGNSA, per germline. This chain's CDR3 is CASSERTGGQPQHF. As DNA, the CDR3 is TGTGCCAGCAGCGAAAGGACAGGGGGTCAGCCCCAGCATTTT.

Here the CDR3 DNA reads TGTGCCACCAGCTGGGGGCAGGGTAATTCACCCCTCCACTTT. It specifies CATSWGQGNSPLHF. The rearrangement links TRBV15 to TRBJ1-6; tentatively, D is TRBD1 (6 bases). The CDR3 contains 14 residues. Trimming removed 5 bases at V and 6 bases at J, with 11 bases between. CDR1 and CDR2 (germline): LNHNV, YYDKDF (reference sequence).

The rearrangement links TRBV12-3 or TRBV12-4 to TRBJ1-1; D unresolved. The CDR3 extends over 16 amino acids. The germline V and J ends were trimmed by 4 bases and 7 bases, with 22 bases remaining between them. Written as DNA, the CDR3 is TGTGCCAGCAGTTCAGGCGTACTGAGATCCGTTATTGAAGCTTTCTTT. Amino acid sequence: CASSSGVLRSVIEAFF.

The chain employs TRBV5-1 and TRBJ1-2; D unclear. The V end lost 0 bases, the J end lost 5 bases, and 11 bases lay between the germline ends. Germline values: CDR1 SGHRS, CDR2 YFSETQ. The CDR3 length is 14 residues. Here the CDR3 DNA reads TGCGCCAGCAGCTTGGTGGGATTTGAATATGGCTACACCTTC. It translates to CASSLVGFEYGYTF.

This clonotype was counted ten times or more. The V and J genes are TRBV12-3 or TRBV12-4 and TRBJ2-3; D possibly corresponds to TRBD1 (6 bases). The CDR3 covers 14 residues. Trimming pared 5 bases from V and 2 bases from J, leaving 11 bases between. CDR3 loop: CASSDRQVTDTQYF. The CDR3 DNA is TGTGCCAGCAGTGATAGACAGGTCACAGATACGCAGTATTTT.

This clonotype turned up a few times. The genes are TRBV11-2 and TRBJ2-1; 7 bases fit TRBD1. Germline V gives CDR1 SGHAT, CDR2 FQNNGV. Unmatched junction bases numbered 13, after V lost 9 bases and J lost 5 bases. The CDR3 length is 15 residues. This CDR3 reads CASAIGQVLHNEQFF. CDR3 nucleotides: TGTGCCAGTGCTATAGGACAGGTTCTCCACAATGAGCAGTTCTTC.

This clonotype has just a few counts. The chain carries TRBV20-1 and TRBJ2-5, with TRBD2 as a possible D gene (7 bases). This CDR3 has 14 amino acids. Germline-derived CDR1 and CDR2 are DFQATT and SNEGSKA (reference sequence). V was trimmed by 6 bases and J by 4 bases, leaving 18 bases between them. In DNA, the CDR3 is TGCAGTGCCCCAGAGCCGGGGGGCGTAGAGACCCAGTACTTC. Protein: CSAPEPGGVETQYF.

This clonotype was detected only a few times. V is TRBV5-5 and J is TRBJ2-3; TRBD2 aligns across 7 bases. CDR1 and CDR2 from the germline V gene are SGHKS and YYEKEE (reference sequence). The CDR3 totals 16 residues. The trim removed 4 bases at V and 4 bases at J, leaving 12 bases unmatched. CDR3 nucleotides: TGTGCCAGCAGCCCGGAGGGAGGGAGATTATCAGATACGCAGTATTTT. It yields the protein CASSPEGGRLSDTQYF. Complete variable domain (other parts from reference TRBV5-5 and TRBJ2-3): DAGVTQSPTHLIKTRGQQVTLRCSPISGHKSVSWYQQVLGQGPQFIFQYYEKEERGRGNFPDRFSARQFPNYSSELNVNALLLGDSALYLCASSPEGGRLSDTQYFGPGTRLTVL.

The sample holds a few counts of this clonotype. The V gene is TRBV5-1, the J gene TRBJ1-1, with D tentatively TRBD1 (5 bases). V lost 2 bases to trimming and J lost 3 bases, with 11 bases between them. This CDR3 spans 14 amino acids. The V gene's germline CDR1 is SGHRS and CDR2 YFSETQ. CDR3 residues: CASSLQEGYTEAFF. CDR3 nucleotide sequence: TGCGCCAGCAGCTTACAGGAGGGGTACACTGAAGCTTTCTTT.